Below, one T cell receptor (beta chain) is given with its context. These data originate in a study of blood T cell repertoires in COVID-19. The wider study: Italy, Spain and the United States were the sources of the convalescent and acute COVID-19 samples. PBMCs, B-cell-depleted T cells, or T cells were the source of the cDNA or gDNA that made up the material.

Germline loops: CDR1 LNHDA, CDR2 SQIVND (reference sequence). The CDR3 consists of 13 residues. J gave up 5 bases and V 4 bases, and 3 bases lay outside the gene matches. Per the original data handling: Researchers report that nucleated cell counts were estimated from reference gene primer amplification. The table came from immunoSEQ multiplex PCR; TCRdb's copy has only in-frame clones and leaves some out. That table is the source of V, J and clone size, and D and trimming were worked out from the DNA. The sample has 50,000 to 60,000 clones, roughly 90% seen once. The chain has TRBV19 and TRBJ2-5; 8 bases agree with TRBD1. The material sequenced was peripheral blood. This sequence was found in a woman of 80 years or more with acute or convalescent COVID-19. In nucleotides, the CDR3 is TGTGCCAGTAGTAGACAGGGGTGGGAGACCCAGTACTTC. Translation gives CASSRQGWETQYF.